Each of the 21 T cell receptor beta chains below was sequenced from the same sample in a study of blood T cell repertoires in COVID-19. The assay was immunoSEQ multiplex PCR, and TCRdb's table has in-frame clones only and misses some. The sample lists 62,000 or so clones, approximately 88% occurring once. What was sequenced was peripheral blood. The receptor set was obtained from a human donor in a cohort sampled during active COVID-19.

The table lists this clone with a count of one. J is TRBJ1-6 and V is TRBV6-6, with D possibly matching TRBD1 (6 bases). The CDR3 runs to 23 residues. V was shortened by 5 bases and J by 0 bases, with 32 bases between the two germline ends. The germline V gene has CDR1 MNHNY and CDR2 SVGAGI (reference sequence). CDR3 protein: CASSQPGTTPGGAQSSYNSPLHF. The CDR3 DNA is TGTGCCAGCAGTCAACCTGGGACAACGCCGGGGGGGGCACAGAGCTCCTATAATTCACCCCTCCACTTT.

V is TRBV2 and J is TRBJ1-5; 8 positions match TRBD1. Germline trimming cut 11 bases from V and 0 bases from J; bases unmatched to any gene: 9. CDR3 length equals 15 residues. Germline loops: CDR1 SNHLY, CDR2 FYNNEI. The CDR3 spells CASNRQGTSNQPQHF. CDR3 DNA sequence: TGTGCCTCCAACCGACAGGGGACTAGCAATCAGCCCCAGCATTTT.

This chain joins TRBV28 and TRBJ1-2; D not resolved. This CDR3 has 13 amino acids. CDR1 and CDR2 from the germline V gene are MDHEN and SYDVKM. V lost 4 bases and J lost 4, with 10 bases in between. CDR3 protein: CASSSRSLYGYTF. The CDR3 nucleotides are TGTGCCAGCAGTTCCCGGAGTCTCTATGGCTACACCTTC.

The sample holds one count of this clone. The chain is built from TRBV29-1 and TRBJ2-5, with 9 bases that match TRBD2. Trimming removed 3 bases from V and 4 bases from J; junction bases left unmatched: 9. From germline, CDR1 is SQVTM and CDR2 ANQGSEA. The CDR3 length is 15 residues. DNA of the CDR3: TGCAGCGTTGAGGGTAGCGGGAGTTTCGGAGAGACCCAGTACTTC. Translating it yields CSVEGSGSFGETQYF.

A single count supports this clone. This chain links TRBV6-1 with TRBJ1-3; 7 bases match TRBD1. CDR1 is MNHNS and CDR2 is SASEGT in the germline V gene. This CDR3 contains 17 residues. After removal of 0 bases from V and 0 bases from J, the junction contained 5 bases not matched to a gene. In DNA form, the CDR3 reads TGTGCCAGCAGTGAAGCCCCGGGACAGAGCTCTGGAAACACCATATATTTT. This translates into CASSEAPGQSSGNTIYF.

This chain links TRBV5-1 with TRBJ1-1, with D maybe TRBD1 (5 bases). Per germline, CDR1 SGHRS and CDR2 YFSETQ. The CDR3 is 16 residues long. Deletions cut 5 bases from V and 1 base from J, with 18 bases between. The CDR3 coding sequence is TGCGCCAGCAGTCAGTCGAGCGTCAGGGAGAACACTGAAGCTTTCTTT. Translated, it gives CASSQSSVRENTEAFF.

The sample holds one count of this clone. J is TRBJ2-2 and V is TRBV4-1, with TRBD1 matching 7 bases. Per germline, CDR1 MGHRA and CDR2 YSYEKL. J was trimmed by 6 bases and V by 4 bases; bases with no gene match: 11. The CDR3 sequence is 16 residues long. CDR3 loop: CASSLQGVLFSGELFF. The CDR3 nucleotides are TGCGCCAGCAGCCTCCAGGGGGTACTCTTCTCCGGGGAGCTGTTTTTT.

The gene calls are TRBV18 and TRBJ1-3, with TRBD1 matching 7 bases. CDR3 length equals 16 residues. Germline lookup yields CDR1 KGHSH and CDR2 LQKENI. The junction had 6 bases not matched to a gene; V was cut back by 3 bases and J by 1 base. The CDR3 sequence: CASSPPDRESGNTIYF. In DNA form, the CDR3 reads TGTGCCAGCTCACCCCCCGACAGGGAGTCTGGAAACACCATATATTTT.

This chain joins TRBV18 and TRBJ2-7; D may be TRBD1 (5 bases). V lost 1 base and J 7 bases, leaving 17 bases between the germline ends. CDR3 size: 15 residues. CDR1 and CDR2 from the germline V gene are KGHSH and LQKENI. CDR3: CASSPRSDTLREQYF. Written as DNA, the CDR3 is TGTGCCAGCTCACCACGTTCGGACACCCTGAGGGAGCAGTACTTC.

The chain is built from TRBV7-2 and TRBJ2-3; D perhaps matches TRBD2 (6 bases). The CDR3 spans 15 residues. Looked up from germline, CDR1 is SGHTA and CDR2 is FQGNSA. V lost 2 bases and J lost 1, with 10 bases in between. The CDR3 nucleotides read TGTGCCAGCAGCTTACGGGAGCGGGGCACAGATACGCAGTATTTT. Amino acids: CASSLRERGTDTQYF.

For the CDR3, the DNA is TGTGCCAGCACCATGACCGGGAGGCCCACCTACGAGCAGTACTTC. Protein sequence: CASTMTGRPTYEQYF. The J gene is TRBJ2-7, the V gene TRBV11-2, with 7 bases fitting TRBD2. From germline, CDR1 is SGHAT and CDR2 FQNNGV. The junction had 11 bases not matched to a gene; V was cut back by 7 bases and J by 2 bases. The CDR3 runs 15 residues. Looking up the rest from reference TRBV11-2 and TRBJ2-7 gives the full variable domain: EAGVAQSPRYKIIEKRQSVAFWCNPISGHATLYWYQQILGQGPKLLIQFQNNGVVDDSQLPKDRFSAERLKGVDSTLKIQPAKLEDSAVYLCASTMTGRPTYEQYFGPGTRLTVT.

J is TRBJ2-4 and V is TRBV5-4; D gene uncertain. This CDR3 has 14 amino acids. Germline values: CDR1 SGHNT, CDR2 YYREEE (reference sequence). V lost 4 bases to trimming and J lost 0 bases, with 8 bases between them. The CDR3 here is CASSGDLAKNIQYF. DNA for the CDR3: TGTGCCAGCAGCGGAGATCTAGCCAAAAACATTCAGTACTTC.

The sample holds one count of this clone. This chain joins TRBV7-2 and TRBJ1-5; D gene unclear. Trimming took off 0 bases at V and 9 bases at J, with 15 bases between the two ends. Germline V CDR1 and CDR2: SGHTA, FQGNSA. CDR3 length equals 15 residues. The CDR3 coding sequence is TGTGCCAGCAGCTTAGCGGGCGGGAACCGGCCGCCCCAGCATTTT. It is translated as CASSLAGGNRPPQHF.

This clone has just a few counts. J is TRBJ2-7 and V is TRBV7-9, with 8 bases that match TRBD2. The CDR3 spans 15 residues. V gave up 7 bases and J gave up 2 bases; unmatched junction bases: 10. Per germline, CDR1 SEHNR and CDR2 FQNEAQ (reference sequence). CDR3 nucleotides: TGTGCCAGCATGCCGCTAGCGGGTGGAGCCTACGAGCAGTACTTC. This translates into CASMPLAGGAYEQYF.

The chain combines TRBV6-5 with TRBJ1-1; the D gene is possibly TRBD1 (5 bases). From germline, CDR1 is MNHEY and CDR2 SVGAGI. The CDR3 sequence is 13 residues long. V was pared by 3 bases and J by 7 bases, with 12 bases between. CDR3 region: CASSYKNRLEAFF. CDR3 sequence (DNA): TGTGCCAGCAGTTATAAAAACAGGCTTGAAGCTTTCTTT.

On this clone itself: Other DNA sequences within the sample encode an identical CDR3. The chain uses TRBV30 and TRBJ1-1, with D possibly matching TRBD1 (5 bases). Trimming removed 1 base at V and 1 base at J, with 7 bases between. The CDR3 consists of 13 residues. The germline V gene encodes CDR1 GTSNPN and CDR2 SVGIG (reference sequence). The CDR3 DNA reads TGTGCCTGGAGTGCGCAGGGGAACACTGAAGCTTTCTTT. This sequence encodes CAWSAQGNTEAFF.

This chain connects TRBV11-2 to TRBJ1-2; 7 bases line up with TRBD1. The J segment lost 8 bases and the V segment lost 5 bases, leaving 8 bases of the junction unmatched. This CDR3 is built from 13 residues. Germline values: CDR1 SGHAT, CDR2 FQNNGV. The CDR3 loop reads CASSPGQSWGYTF. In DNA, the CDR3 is TGTGCCAGCAGCCCGGGACAGTCTTGGGGCTACACCTTC.

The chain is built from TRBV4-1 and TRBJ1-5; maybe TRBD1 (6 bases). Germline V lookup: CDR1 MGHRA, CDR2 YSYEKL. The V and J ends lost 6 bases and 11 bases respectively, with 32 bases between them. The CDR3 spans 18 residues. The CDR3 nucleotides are TGCGCCAGCAGTCCCACCACCAGGGACAAGGTCGGTATCGTGACCCAGCATTTT. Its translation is CASSPTTRDKVGIVTQHF.

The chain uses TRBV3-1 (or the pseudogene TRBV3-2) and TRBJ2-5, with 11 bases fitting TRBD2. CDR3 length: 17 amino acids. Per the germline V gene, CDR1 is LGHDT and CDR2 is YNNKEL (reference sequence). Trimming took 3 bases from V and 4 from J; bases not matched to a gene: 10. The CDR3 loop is CASSHLPLAGGGETQYF. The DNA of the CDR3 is TGTGCCAGCAGCCACCTGCCGCTAGCGGGGGGTGGAGAGACCCAGTACTTC.

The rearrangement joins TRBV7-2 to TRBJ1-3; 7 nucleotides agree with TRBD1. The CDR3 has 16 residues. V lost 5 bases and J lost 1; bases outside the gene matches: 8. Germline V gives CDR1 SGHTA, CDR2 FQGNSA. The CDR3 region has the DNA TGTGCCAGCAGCGGTACAGGGGTCGGATCTGGAAACACCATATATTTT. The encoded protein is CASSGTGVGSGNTIYF.

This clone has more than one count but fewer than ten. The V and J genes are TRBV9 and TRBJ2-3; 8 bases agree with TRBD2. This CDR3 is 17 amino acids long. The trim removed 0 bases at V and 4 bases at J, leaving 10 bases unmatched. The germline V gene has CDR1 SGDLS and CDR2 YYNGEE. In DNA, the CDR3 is TGTGCCAGCAGCGTAGAGGGTAGCGGGACTGTTTCAGATACGCAGTATTTT. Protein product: CASSVEGSGTVSDTQYF.